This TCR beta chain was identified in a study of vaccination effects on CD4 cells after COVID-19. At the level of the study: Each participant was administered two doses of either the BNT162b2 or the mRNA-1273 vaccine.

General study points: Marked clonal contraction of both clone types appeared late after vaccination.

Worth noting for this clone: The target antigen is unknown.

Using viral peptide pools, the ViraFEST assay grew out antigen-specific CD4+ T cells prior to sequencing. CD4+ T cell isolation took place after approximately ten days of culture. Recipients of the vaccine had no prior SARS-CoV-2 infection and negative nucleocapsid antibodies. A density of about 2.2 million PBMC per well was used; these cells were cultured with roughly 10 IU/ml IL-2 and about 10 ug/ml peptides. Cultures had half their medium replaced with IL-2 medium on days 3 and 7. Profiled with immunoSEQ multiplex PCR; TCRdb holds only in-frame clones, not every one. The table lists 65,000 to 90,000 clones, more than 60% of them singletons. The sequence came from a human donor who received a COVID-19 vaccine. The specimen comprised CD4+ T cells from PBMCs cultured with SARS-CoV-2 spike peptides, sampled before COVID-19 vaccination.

The CDR3 region is CASGLVPRWASGGVTDTQYF. The CDR3, as DNA: TGTGCTAGTGGTTTGGTACCCCGGTGGGCTAGCGGGGGGGTCACAGATACGCAGTATTTT. This chain connects TRBV12-5 to TRBJ2-3, with 12 bases fitting TRBD2. The V gene end was trimmed by 0 bases and the J gene end by 2 bases; junction bases not matched to a gene: 12. Germline CDR1 and CDR2: LGHNT and FRNRAP. The CDR3 sequence is 20 residues long.